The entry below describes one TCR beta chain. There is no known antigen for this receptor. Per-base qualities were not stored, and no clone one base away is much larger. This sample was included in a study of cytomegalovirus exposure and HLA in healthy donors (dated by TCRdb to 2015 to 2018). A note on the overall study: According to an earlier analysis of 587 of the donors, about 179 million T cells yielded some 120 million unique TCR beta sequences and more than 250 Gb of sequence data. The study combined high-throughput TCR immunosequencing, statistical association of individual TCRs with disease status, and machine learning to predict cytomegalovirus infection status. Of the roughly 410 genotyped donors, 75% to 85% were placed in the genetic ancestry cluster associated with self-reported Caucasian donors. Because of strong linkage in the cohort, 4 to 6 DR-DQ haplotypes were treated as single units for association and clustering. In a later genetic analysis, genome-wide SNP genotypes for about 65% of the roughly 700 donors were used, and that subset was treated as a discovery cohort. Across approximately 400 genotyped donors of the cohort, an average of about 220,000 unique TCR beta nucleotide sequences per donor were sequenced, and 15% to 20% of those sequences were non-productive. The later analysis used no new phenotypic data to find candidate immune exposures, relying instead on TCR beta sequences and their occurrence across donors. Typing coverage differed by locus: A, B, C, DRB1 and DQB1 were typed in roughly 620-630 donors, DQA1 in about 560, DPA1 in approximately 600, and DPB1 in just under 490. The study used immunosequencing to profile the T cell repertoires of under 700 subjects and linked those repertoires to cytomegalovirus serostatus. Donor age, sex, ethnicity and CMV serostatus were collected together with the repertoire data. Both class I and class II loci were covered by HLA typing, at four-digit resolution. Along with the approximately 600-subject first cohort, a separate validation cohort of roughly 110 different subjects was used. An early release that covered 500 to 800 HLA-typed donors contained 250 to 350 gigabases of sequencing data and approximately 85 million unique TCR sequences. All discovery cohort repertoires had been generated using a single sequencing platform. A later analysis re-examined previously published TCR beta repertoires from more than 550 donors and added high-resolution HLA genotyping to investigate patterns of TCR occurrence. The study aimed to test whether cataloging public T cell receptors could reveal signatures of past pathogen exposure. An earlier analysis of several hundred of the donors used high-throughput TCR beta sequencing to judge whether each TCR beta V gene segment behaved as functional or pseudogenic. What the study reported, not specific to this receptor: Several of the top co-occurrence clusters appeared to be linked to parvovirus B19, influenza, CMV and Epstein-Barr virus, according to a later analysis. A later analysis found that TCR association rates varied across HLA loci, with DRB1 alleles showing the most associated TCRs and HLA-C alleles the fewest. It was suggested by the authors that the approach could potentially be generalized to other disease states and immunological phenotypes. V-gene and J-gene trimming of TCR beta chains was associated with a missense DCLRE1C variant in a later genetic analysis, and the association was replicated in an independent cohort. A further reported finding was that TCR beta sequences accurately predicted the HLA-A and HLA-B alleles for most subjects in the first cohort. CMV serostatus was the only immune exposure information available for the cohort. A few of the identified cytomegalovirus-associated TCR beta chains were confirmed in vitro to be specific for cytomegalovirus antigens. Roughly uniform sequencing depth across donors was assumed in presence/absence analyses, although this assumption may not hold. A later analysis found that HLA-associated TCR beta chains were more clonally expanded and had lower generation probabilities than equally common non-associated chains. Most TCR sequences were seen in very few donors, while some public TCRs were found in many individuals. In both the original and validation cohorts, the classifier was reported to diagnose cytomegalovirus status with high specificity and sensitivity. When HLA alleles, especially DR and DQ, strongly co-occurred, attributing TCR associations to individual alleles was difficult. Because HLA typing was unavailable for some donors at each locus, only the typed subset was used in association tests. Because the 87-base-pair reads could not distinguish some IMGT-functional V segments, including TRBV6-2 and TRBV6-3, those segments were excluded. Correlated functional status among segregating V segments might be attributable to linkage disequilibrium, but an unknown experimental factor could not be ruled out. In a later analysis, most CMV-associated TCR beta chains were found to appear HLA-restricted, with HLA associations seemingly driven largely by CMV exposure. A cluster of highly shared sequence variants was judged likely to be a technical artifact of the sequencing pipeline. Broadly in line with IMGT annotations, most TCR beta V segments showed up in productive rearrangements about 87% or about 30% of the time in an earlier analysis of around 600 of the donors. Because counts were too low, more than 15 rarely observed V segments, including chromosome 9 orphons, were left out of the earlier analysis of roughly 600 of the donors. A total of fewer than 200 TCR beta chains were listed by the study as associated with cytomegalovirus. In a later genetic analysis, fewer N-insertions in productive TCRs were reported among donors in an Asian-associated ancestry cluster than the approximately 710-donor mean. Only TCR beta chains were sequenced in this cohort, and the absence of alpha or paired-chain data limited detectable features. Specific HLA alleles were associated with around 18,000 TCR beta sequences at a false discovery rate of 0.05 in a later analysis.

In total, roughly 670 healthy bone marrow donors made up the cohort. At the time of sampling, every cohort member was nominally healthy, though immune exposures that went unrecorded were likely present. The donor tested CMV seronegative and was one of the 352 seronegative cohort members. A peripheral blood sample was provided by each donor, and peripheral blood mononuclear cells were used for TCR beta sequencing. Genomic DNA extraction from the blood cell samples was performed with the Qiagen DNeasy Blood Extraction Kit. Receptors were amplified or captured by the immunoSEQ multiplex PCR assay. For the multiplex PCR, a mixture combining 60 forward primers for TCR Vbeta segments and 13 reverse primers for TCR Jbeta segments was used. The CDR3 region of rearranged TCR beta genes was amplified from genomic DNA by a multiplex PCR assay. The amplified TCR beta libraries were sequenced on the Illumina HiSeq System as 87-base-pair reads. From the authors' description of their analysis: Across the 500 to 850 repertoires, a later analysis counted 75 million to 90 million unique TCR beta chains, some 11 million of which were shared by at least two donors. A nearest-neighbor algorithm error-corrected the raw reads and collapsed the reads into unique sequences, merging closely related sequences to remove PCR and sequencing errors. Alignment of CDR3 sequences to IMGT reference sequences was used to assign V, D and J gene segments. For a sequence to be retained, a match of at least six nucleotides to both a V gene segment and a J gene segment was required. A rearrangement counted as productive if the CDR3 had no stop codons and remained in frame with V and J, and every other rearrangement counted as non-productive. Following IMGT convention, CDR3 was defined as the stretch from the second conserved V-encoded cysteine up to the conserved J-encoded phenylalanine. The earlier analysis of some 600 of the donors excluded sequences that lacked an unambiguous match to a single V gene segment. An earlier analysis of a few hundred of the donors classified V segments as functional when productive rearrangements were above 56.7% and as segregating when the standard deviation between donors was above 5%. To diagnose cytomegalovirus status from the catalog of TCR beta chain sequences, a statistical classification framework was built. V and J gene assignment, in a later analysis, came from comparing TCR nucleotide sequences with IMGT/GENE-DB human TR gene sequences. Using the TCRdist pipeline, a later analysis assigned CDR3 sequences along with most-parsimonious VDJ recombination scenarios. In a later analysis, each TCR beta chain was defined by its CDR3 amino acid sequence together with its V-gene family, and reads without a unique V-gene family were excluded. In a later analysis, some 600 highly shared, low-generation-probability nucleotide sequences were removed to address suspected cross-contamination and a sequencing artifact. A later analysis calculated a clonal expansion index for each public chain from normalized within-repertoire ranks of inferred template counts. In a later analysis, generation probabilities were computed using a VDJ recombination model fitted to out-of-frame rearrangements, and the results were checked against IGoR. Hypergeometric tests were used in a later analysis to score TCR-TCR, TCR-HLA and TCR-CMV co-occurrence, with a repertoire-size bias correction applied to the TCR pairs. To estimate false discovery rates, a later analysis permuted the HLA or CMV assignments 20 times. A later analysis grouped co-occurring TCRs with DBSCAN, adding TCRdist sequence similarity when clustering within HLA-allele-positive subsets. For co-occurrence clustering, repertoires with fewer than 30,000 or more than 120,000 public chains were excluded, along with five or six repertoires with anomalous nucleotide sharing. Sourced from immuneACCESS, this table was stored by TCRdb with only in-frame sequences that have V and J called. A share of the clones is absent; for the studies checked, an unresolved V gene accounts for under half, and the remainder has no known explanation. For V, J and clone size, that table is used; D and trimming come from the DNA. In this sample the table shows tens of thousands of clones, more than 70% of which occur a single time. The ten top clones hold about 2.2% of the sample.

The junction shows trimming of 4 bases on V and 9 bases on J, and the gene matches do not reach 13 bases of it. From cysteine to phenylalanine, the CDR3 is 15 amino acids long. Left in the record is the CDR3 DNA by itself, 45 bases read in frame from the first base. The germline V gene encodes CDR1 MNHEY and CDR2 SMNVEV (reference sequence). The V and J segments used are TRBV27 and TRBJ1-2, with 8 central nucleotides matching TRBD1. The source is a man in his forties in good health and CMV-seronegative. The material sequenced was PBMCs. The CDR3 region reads CASSSSVTGVSSYTF. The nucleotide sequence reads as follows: TGTGCCAGCAGTTCATCCGTGACAGGGGTCTCCAGCTACACCTTC.